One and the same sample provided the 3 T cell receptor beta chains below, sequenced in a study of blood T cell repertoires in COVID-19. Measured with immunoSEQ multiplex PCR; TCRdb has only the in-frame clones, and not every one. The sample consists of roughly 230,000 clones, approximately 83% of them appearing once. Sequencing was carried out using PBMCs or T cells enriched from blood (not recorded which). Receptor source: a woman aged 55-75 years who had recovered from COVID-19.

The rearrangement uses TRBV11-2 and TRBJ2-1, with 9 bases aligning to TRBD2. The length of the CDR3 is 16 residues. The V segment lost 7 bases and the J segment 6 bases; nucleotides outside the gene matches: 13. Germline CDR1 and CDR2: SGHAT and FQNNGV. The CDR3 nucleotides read TGTGCCAGCACTCAGGGGCCCCTAGCGGGATTCAATGAGCAGTTCTTC. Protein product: CASTQGPLAGFNEQFF.

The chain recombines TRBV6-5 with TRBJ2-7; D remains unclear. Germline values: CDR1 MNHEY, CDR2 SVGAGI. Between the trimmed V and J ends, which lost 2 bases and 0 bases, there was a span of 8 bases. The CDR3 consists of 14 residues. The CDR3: CASSYGGYSYEQYF. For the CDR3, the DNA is TGTGCCAGCAGTTACGGCGGTTACTCCTACGAGCAGTACTTC.

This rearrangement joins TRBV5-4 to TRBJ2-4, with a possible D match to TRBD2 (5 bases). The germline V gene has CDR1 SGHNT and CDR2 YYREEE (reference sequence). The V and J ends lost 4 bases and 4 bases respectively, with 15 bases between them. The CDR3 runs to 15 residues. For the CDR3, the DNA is TGTGCCAGCAGCCTTTATACCGGGAATAAAAACATTCAGTACTTC. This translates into CASSLYTGNKNIQYF. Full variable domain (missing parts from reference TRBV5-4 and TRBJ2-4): ETGVTQSPTHLIKTRGQQVTLRCSSQSGHNTVSWYQQALGQGPQFIFQYYREEENGRGNFPPRFSGLQFPNYSSELNVNALELDDSALYLCASSLYTGNKNIQYFGAGTRLSVL.